This TCR beta chain was documented in a study of T cells in Graves' hyperthyroidism and ophthalmopathy. About the research overall: Prior to any treatment, at the point of initial diagnosis, peripheral blood was collected.

Study outcomes and limitations: A median around 6.4 months before onset, the model predicted ophthalmopathy.

The length of the CDR3 is 11 residues. The V end lost 9 bases, the J end lost 1 base, and 7 bases lay between the germline ends. CDR1 SNHLY and CDR2 FYNNEI come from the germline V gene. Diagnosing involved the use of clinical symptoms, serum thyroxine and TRAb, thyroid ultrasound and orbital computed tomography. This clonotype was observed many times. What it recognizes is unknown. The CDR3 regions of TCR beta were amplified from RNA transcripts. With the HTBI primer set, the TCR CDR3 went through a first round of RT-PCR. TCRdb analysed the multiplex PCR reads with MiXCR anew, one entry per CDR3 protein. The table includes approximately 600,000 distinct CDR3 sequences, roughly 14% detected once.

Sequenced material: blood. The source of this sequence is a woman in her 40s with Graves' ophthalmopathy. The rearrangement links TRBV2 to TRBJ2-7; perhaps TRBD1 as D (5 bases). DNA for the CDR3: TGTGCCAGAAAGGGGTCCTACGAGCAGTACTTC. As protein: CARKGSYEQYF.